Listed here are 7 T cell receptor beta chains from one sample, sequenced in a study of cytomegalovirus exposure and HLA in healthy donors. Use of 60 Vbeta and 13 Jbeta primers characterized the PCR. The assay was immunoSEQ multiplex PCR, and TCRdb's table has in-frame clones only and misses some. This sample's table has roughly 46,000 clones. Sequenced material: PBMCs. The receptors were sampled from a middle-aged woman in good health and CMV-seronegative.

The rearrangement links TRBV2 to TRBJ1-2; TRBD1 might be the D (5 bases). In germline, CDR1 is SNHLY, CDR2 FYNNEI. Between the trimmed V and J ends, which lost 5 bases and 4 bases, there was a span of 11 bases. This CDR3 is 13 amino acids long. The DNA for the CDR3 is TGTGCCAGCAGTCCCTCCAGGGCCTATGGCTACACCTTC. Its translation: CASSPSRAYGYTF.

The genes are TRBV5-6 and TRBJ1-3; D is perhaps TRBD1 (6 bases). Trimming removed 1 base at V and 4 bases at J, with 18 bases between. The CDR3 is 17 residues long. Germline CDR1 reads SGHDT; CDR2 reads YYEEEE. The CDR3 is CASSLRTGSRAGNTIYF. For the CDR3, the DNA is TGTGCCAGCAGCTTGCGTACAGGGTCTAGAGCGGGAAACACCATATATTTT. Together with reference TRBV5-6 and TRBJ1-3, the CDR3 gives the full variable domain: DAGVTQSPTHLIKTRGQQVTLRCSPKSGHDTVSWYQQALGQGPQFIFQYYEEEERQRGNFPDRFSGHQFPNYSSELNVNALLLGDSALYLCASSLRTGSRAGNTIYFGEGSWLTVV.

The rearrangement joins TRBV7-9 to TRBJ2-5; 10 bases align to TRBD1. J was trimmed by 4 bases and V by 4 bases; bases with no gene match: 9. CDR1 SEHNR and CDR2 FQNEAQ come from the germline V gene (reference sequence). The CDR3 is 16 amino acids. This chain's CDR3 is CASSSRQGAKGETQYF. DNA of the CDR3: TGTGCCAGCAGCTCTAGACAGGGGGCGAAGGGAGAGACCCAGTACTTC. The complete variable domain, with remaining parts taken from reference TRBV7-9 and TRBJ2-5, reads DTGVSQNPRHKITKRGQNVTFRCDPISEHNRLYWYRQTLGQGPEFLTYFQNEAQLEKSRLLSDRFSAERPKGSFSTLEIQRTEQGDSAMYLCASSSRQGAKGETQYFGPGTRLLVL.

The chain combines TRBV2 with TRBJ2-1, with 8 bases aligning to TRBD2. The CDR3 consists of 15 residues. The germline CDR1 and CDR2 sequences are SNHLY and FYNNEI. V lost 2 bases and J lost 5; bases outside the gene matches: 5. CDR3 DNA sequence: TGTGCCAGCAGTGAAATAGCGGGACCCGACAATGAGCAGTTCTTC. It specifies CASSEIAGPDNEQFF.

The CDR3 is CSVAGWSRGNTEAFF. The CDR3 region has the DNA TGCAGCGTGGCGGGTTGGAGTCGGGGGAACACTGAAGCTTTCTTT. This sequence joins TRBV29-1 and TRBJ1-1, with unresolved D. V shed 6 bases and J shed 1 base, with 18 bases lying between them. In germline, CDR1 is SQVTM, CDR2 ANQGSEA. The CDR3 is 15 amino acids.

The CDR3 loop is CAWQLQGFTEAFF. The CDR3 coding sequence is TGTGCCTGGCAGCTACAGGGGTTCACTGAAGCTTTCTTT. The chain links TRBV30 to TRBJ1-1; 7 positions match TRBD1. From germline, CDR1 is GTSNPN and CDR2 SVGIG (reference sequence). This CDR3 contains 13 residues. The ends lost 5 bases at V and 4 bases at J; junction bases unmatched: 7.

This chain uses TRBV6-7 with TRBJ2-5; 11 bases agree with TRBD2. TRBV6-7 carries the ORF label, with uncertain function. The junction had 18 bases not matched to a gene; V was cut back by 4 bases and J by 5 bases. The CDR3 loop spans 19 amino acids. The DNA for the CDR3 is TGTGCCAGCAGTTGCGACCACCAACTTAGCGGGAGGGTCCGTGAGACCCAGTACTTC. This gives the protein CASSCDHQLSGRVRETQYF.